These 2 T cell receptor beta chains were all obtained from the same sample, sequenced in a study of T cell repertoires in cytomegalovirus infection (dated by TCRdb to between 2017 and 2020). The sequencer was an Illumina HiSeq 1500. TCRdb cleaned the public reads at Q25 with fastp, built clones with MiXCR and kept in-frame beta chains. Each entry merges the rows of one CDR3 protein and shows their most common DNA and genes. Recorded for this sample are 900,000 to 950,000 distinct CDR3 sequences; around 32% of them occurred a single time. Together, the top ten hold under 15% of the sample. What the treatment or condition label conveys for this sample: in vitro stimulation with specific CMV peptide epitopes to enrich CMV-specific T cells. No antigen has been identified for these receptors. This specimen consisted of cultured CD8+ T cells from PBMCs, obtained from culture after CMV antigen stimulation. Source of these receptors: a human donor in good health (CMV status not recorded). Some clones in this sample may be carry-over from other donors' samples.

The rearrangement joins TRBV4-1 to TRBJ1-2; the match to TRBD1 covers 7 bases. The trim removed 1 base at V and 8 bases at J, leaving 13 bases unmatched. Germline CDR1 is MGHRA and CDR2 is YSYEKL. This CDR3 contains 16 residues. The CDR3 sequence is CASSQGWGQLMEGYTF. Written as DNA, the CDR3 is TGCGCCAGCAGCCAAGGTTGGGGACAGCTAATGGAAGGCTACACCTTC.

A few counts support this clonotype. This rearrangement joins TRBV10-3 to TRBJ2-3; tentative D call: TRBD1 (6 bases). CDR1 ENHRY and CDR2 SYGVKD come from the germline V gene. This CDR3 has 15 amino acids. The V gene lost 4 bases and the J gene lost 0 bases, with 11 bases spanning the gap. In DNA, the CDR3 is TGTGCCATCAGTGGGACAGTTCCTAGCACAGATACGCAGTATTTT. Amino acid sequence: CAISGTVPSTDTQYF.